These T cell receptor beta chains were read from a single sample in a study of identical twins. TCRdb redid the calling of the 5' RACE reads with MiXCR, one entry per CDR3 protein. The sample contains some 900,000 distinct CDR3 sequences, over 9% of which appear only once. These data also featured in a second study, about yellow fever vaccine responses in identical twins.

Sequences were obtained from PBMCs. The source of these receptors is a woman between 18 and 29 years old in good health. Both conserved end residues are part of each CDR3. The D gene is left open where the match is weak. Not every row has a clone size; where given, it reads once, few, many or a size class.

>TRBV3-1|TRBJ2-3|TRBD2|many
CASSQGLAGPNTQYF
TGTGCCAGCAGCCAAGGACTAGCGGGGCCTAATACGCAGTATTTT
>TRBV29-1|TRBJ2-7|TRBD1|many
CSVEGQGAAPEQYF
TGCAGCGTTGAAGGACAGGGGGCTGCACCAGAGCAGTACTTC
>TRBV29-1|TRBJ2-7|TRBD2|many
CSVEASGSHEQYF
TGCAGCGTTGAGGCTAGCGGGAGCCACGAGCAGTACTTC
>TRBV2|TRBJ2-2|.|.
CASRPPGTAGTGELFF
TGTGCCAGCAGACCGCCGGGAACAGCGGGTACCGGGGAGCTGTTTTTT
>TRBV6-5|TRBJ2-3|TRBD2|.
CASSYGLAGTTDTQYF
TGTGCCAGCAGTTACGGGCTAGCGGGTACCACAGATACGCAGTATTTT
>TRBV15|TRBJ2-5|.|.
CATSTMGPLYQETQYF
TGTGCCACCAGCACTATGGGGCCCCTTTACCAAGAGACCCAGTACTTC
>TRBV7-2|TRBJ2-7|.|.
CASSQDQYEQYF
TGTGCCAGCAGTCAGGACCAATACGAGCAGTACTTC
>TRBV20-1|TRBJ2-5|.|.
CSARDRGLSTQYF
TGCAGTGCTAGAGATAGGGGACTCTCGACCCAGTACTTC
>TRBV25-1|TRBJ2-2|.|many
CASSPREAGELFF
TGTGCCAGCAGCCCAAGGGAGGCCGGGGAGCTGTTTTTT
>TRBV27|TRBJ1-5|.|.
CASSLKENQPQHF
TGTGCCAGCAGTTTAAAGGAGAATCAGCCCCAGCATTTT
>TRBV20-1|TRBJ2-4|.|.
CSARDGMKPLAKNIQYF
TGCAGTGCTAGAGATGGAATGAAGCCCCTAGCCAAAAACATTCAGTACTTC
>TRBV10-3|TRBJ2-7|.|.
CAISPALIYEQYF
TGTGCCATCAGTCCTGCTCTGATCTACGAGCAGTACTTC
>TRBV12-3/TRBV12-4|TRBJ1-3|TRBD1|many
CASREAGQGGNTIYF
TGTGCCAGCAGGGAGGCTGGACAGGGGGGAAACACCATATATTTT
>TRBV12-3/TRBV12-4|TRBJ2-4|TRBD2|many
CASSLGSGTSQGIQYF
TGTGCCAGCAGTTTAGGGAGCGGGACCAGCCAGGGCATTCAGTACTTC
>TRBV9|TRBJ2-3|.|.
CASSVRERDTDTQYF
TGTGCCAGCAGCGTCCGGGAGAGGGACACAGATACGCAGTATTTT
>TRBV27|TRBJ2-2|TRBD2|.
CASSLTRAGGPYTGELFF
TGTGCCAGCAGTTTAACCCGGGCGGGAGGGCCCTACACCGGGGAGCTGTTTTTT
>TRBV28|TRBJ2-1|TRBD2|.
CASSMRLAGGGEQFF
TGTGCCAGCAGTATGAGACTAGCGGGAGGAGGGGAGCAGTTCTTC
>TRBV15|TRBJ2-1|TRBD2|few
CATSRGLAGDNEQFF
TGTGCCACCAGCAGAGGACTAGCGGGGGACAATGAGCAGTTCTTC
>TRBV18|TRBJ2-1|.|.
CASSPRAGVVDNEQFF
TGTGCCAGCTCACCACGCGCAGGGGTGGTGGACAATGAGCAGTTCTTC
>TRBV10-3|TRBJ2-1|TRBD2|.
CAITPGASGGYEQFF
TGTGCCATCACCCCCGGTGCAAGCGGGGGCTATGAGCAGTTCTTC
>TRBV12-3/TRBV12-4|TRBJ2-5|.|many
CASTWEGETQYF
TGTGCCAGCACCTGGGAAGGGGAGACCCAGTACTTC
>TRBV3-1|TRBJ2-7|.|.
CASSQELRWYF
TGTGCCAGCAGCCAAGAGTTAAGGTGGTACTTC
>TRBV10-2|TRBJ2-1|TRBD2|.
CASGTTTNEQFF
TGCGCCAGCGGGACTACAACTAATGAGCAGTTCTTC
>TRBV7-9|TRBJ1-1|.|.
CASSLAGTGGNTEAFF
TGTGCCAGCAGCTTAGCGGGGACGGGGGGGAACACTGAAGCTTTCTTT
>TRBV6-2/TRBV6-3|TRBJ2-1|.|few
CASSYPAASSYNEQFF
TGTGCCAGCAGTTACCCCGCAGCGAGCTCCTACAATGAGCAGTTCTTC
>TRBV20-1|TRBJ2-3|.|few
CSAAQLSGVPSSSTDTQYF
TGCAGTGCCGCCCAACTATCGGGAGTTCCCTCTAGCAGCACAGATACGCAGTATTTT
>TRBV5-1|TRBJ2-3|TRBD1|few
CASAGTGRTDTQYF
TGCGCCAGCGCGGGGACAGGGCGCACAGATACGCAGTATTTT
>TRBV4-1|TRBJ1-4|TRBD1|few
CASSRGQGSEKLFF
TGCGCCAGCAGCCGCGGACAGGGTTCTGAAAAACTGTTTTTT
>TRBV5-5|TRBJ1-1|TRBD1|many
CASRGAWTGGDEAFF
TGTGCCAGCAGAGGGGCTTGGACAGGGGGAGATGAAGCTTTCTTT
>TRBV6-2/TRBV6-3|TRBJ2-3|.|few
CASTSPLATDTQYF
TGTGCCAGCACTTCACCCCTAGCGACAGATACGCAGTATTTT
>TRBV20-1|TRBJ1-1|.|.
CSARDFRGGTEAFF
TGCAGTGCTAGAGACTTTAGAGGGGGCACTGAAGCTTTCTTT
>TRBV7-8|TRBJ2-1|TRBD2|few
CASSLGRLADNEQFF
TGTGCCAGCAGCTTAGGGAGACTAGCGGACAATGAGCAGTTCTTC
>TRBV28|TRBJ2-3|TRBD1|.
CASSLAGTGLSDTQYF
TGTGCCAGCAGTTTAGCCGGGACAGGGCTTTCGGATACGCAGTATTTT
>TRBV29-1|TRBJ2-5|.|.
CSVERAPQETQYF
TGCAGCGTTGAACGGGCACCCCAAGAGACCCAGTACTTC
>TRBV5-1|TRBJ2-7|.|many
CASSLGRFYEQYF
TGTGCCAGCAGCCTTGGGAGGTTCTACGAGCAGTACTTC
>TRBV10-3|TRBJ2-2|TRBD2|many
CAISERLAGDTGELFF
TGTGCCATCAGTGAAAGACTAGCGGGAGACACCGGGGAGCTGTTTTTT
>TRBV12-3/TRBV12-4|TRBJ1-1|.|.
CASRATGVLGAFF
TGTGCCAGCAGAGCAACGGGGGTACTGGGAGCTTTCTTT
>TRBV4-1|TRBJ2-1|.|few
CASSLFEGEPNNEQFF
TGCGCCAGCAGCCTGTTCGAGGGGGAACCCAACAATGAGCAGTTCTTC
>TRBV2|TRBJ2-7|TRBD1|.
CASTDQGAYEQYF
TGTGCCAGCACCGACCAGGGGGCCTACGAGCAGTACTTC
>TRBV6-2/TRBV6-3|TRBJ2-7|.|few
CASSWDPYEQYF
TGTGCCAGCAGTTGGGACCCCTACGAGCAGTACTTC
>TRBV27|TRBJ2-5|.|.
CASSLSRRVQETQYF
TGTGCCAGCAGTTTATCGCGCAGGGTCCAAGAGACCCAGTACTTC
>TRBV10-3|TRBJ2-7|.|few
CAIRRVEAGDEQYF
TGTGCCATCAGGAGGGTGGAAGCTGGGGACGAGCAGTACTTC
>TRBV7-9|TRBJ2-5|TRBD2|few
CASSLEGLVAETQYF
TGTGCCAGCAGCTTAGAGGGACTAGTGGCGGAGACCCAGTACTTC
>TRBV15|TRBJ1-5|.|.
CATSTDGNSNQPQHF
TGTGCCACCAGTACCGACGGCAATAGCAATCAGCCCCAGCATTTT
>TRBV4-1|TRBJ1-1|.|.
CASSQDNRAGTEAFF
TGCGCCAGCAGCCAAGATAACAGGGCGGGCACTGAAGCTTTCTTT
>TRBV7-6|TRBJ2-1|TRBD1|.
CASSLAPPGGYYNEQFF
TGTGCCAGCAGCTTAGCGCCCCCAGGGGGCTACTACAATGAGCAGTTCTTC
>TRBV5-1|TRBJ2-1|TRBD1|.
CASSLGWTGDQFF
TGCGCCAGCAGCTTGGGGTGGACAGGGGATCAGTTCTTC
>TRBV6-5|TRBJ1-1|.|many
CASSYGMNTEAFF
TGTGCCAGCAGCTATGGGATGAACACTGAAGCTTTCTTT
>TRBV7-9|TRBJ2-5|.|few
CASSLMGDNRETQYF
TGTGCCAGCAGCTTAATGGGTGACAATCGGGAGACCCAGTACTTC
>TRBV24-1|TRBJ2-1|TRBD2|many
CATSDIVGTSGSSYNEQFF
TGTGCCACCAGTGATATTGTTGGGACTAGCGGGAGTTCCTACAATGAGCAGTTCTTC
>TRBV27|TRBJ2-1|TRBD2|few
CASSPSGGHNEQFF
TGTGCCAGCAGTCCTAGCGGGGGCCACAATGAGCAGTTCTTC